The clone carrying this T cell receptor beta chain was seen a few times. Its antigen is unidentified. Diagnosis rested on symptoms, serum thyroxine and TRAb, thyroid ultrasound, and orbital computed tomography. The TCR beta CDR3 regions underwent amplification using RNA transcripts as the source. The primer set for the first-round RT-PCR of the TCR CDR3 was HTBI. TCRdb analysed the multiplex PCR reads with MiXCR anew, one entry per CDR3 protein. The table shows about 500,000 distinct CDR3 sequences, with 46% occurring only once. The sample belongs to a study of T cells in Graves' hyperthyroidism and ophthalmopathy. Findings of the study overall: Onset of ophthalmopathy came a median approximately 6.9 months after the model predicted it. Within blood appeared most thyroid clonotypes that had expanded above 0.001.

The CDR3 runs to 14 residues. Germline CDR1 and CDR2: KGHDR and SFDVKD. V was clipped by 7 bases and J by 5 bases, with 16 bases between them. The sequence was obtained from an adult woman with Graves' disease, either hyperthyroidism or ophthalmopathy (not recorded which). The sequencing input was peripheral blood or thyroid tissue (not recorded which). The chain employs TRBV24-1 and TRBJ2-5; D remains ambiguous. CDR3 bases: TGTGCCACCAGGGACGACACTTGGGATGAGACCCAGTACTTC. Protein sequence: CATRDDTWDETQYF.